The 15 T cell receptor beta chains presented below share a single source sample, sequenced in a study of human T cells and chemical hapten exposure. TCRdb reanalysed the RACE reads using MiXCR and keeps one entry per CDR3 protein. The sample shows about 92,000 distinct CDR3 sequences, around 10% of them seen only once. As to time point: pre-sensitization, week 0. Treatment reported: therapeutic diphenylcyclopropenone sensitization with weekly scalp DPC. The sequences come from whole blood, collected in connection with sensitization to the hapten diphenylcyclopropenone (DPC). Receptors were obtained from a woman aged 40 to 49 with alopecia areata. Some clones in this sample may be carry-over from other donors' samples.

This clonotype was found many times. V gene TRBV7-9 combines with J gene TRBJ1-1; D is unresolved. V lost 5 bases and J 4 bases, leaving 14 bases between the germline ends. This CDR3 spans 14 amino acids. The germline CDR1 and CDR2 sequences are SEHNR and FQNEAQ (reference sequence). Written as DNA, the CDR3 is TGTGCCAGCAGCATCCTCTCCCGATCCACTGAAGCTTTCTTT. Its translation: CASSILSRSTEAFF.

This chain connects TRBV12-3 or TRBV12-4 to TRBJ1-2, with 7 nucleotides matching TRBD1. V lost 7 bases, J lost 8 bases, and 10 bases stayed unmatched. The CDR3 contains 13 residues. The CDR3 DNA reads as TGTGCCAGCACCCCATACAGGGGAGGAGGCTACACCTTC. This sequence encodes CASTPYRGGGYTF.

This clonotype occurred a few times. This chain uses TRBV20-1 with TRBJ2-3; D is perhaps TRBD2 (7 bases). Trimming pared 7 bases from V and 1 base from J, leaving 15 bases between. In germline, CDR1 is DFQATT, CDR2 SNEGSKA (reference sequence). The CDR3 covers 14 residues. The CDR3 region is CSEGWGGRTDTQYF. CDR3 DNA: TGCAGTGAAGGGTGGGGGGGCCGCACAGATACGCAGTATTTT.

In its sample, this clonotype was seen many times. This rearrangement joins TRBV7-6 to TRBJ2-3; D is possibly TRBD2 (6 bases). The length of the CDR3 is 15 residues. V lost 4 bases to trimming and J lost 0 bases, with 11 bases between them. CDR1 SGHVS and CDR2 FNYEAQ come from the germline V gene. CDR3 nucleotide sequence: TGTGCCAGCAGCTCCCCGGGGGTCAGCACAGATACGCAGTATTTT. As protein: CASSSPGVSTDTQYF.

The table lists this clonotype with many counts. The chain is built from TRBV9 and TRBJ2-5, with 10 bases that match TRBD2. The germline CDR1 and CDR2 sequences are SGDLS and YYNGEE. The V gene end was trimmed by 3 bases and the J gene end by 5 bases; junction bases not matched to a gene: 7. The CDR3 spans 15 residues. The CDR3 nucleotides are TGTGCCAGCAGCGCCCAAGCGGGGGGGCCGGAGACCCAGTACTTC. Residues: CASSAQAGGPETQYF.

The chain uses TRBV5-6 and TRBJ1-1; D unclear. The V end was cut by 1 base, the J end by 10 bases, with 14 bases between. This CDR3 has 13 amino acids. Germline V gene data show CDR1 as SGHDT and CDR2 as YYEEEE. The CDR3 is CASSLWFGAAAFF. In DNA form, the CDR3 reads TGTGCCAGCAGCTTGTGGTTCGGCGCGGCAGCTTTCTTT.

This clonotype was counted at least ten times. The chain links TRBV7-9 to TRBJ2-5; D remains ambiguous. This CDR3 region has 14 residues. Germline V gives CDR1 SEHNR, CDR2 FQNEAQ (reference sequence). Trimming removed 1 base from V and 2 bases from J, with 8 bases in between. The CDR3 loop reads CASSLGVLQETQYF. CDR3 coding DNA: TGTGCCAGCAGCTTAGGGGTCTTACAAGAGACCCAGTACTTC.

This clonotype was observed at least ten times. The chain links TRBV6-2 or TRBV6-3 to TRBJ1-1; 7 bases map to TRBD1. V shed 6 bases, J shed 5 bases, and the junction held 9 bases outside the gene matches. This CDR3 has 14 amino acids. Germline assignment: CDR1 MNHEY and CDR2 SVGEGT. The CDR3 DNA is TGTGCCAGCAGGCCCCGGGCAGGGGGAACTGAAGCTTTCTTT. Amino acid sequence: CASRPRAGGTEAFF.

This clonotype was seen at least ten times. V is TRBV5-1 and J is TRBJ2-2; 8 bases align to TRBD1. V shed 4 bases, J shed 1 base, and the junction held 6 bases outside the gene matches. This CDR3 is 16 amino acids long. CDR1 is SGHRS, CDR2 YFSETQ, per germline. In DNA form, the CDR3 reads TGCGCCAGCAGCCCAAGGGGACAGGAGAACACCGGGGAGCTGTTTTTT. Its protein is CASSPRGQENTGELFF.

This chain uses TRBV5-1 with TRBJ2-3, with a possible D match to TRBD2 (6 bases). V dropped 5 bases and J dropped 2 bases, with 12 bases sitting between them. The CDR3 spans 14 residues. Germline CDR1 is SGHRS and CDR2 is YFSETQ. CDR3 in amino acids: CASRGGTSTDTQYF. The CDR3 DNA is TGCGCCAGCAGGGGCGGGACTTCCACAGATACGCAGTATTTT.

The chain has TRBV18 and TRBJ2-7, with 10 bases that match TRBD2. Germline-derived CDR1 and CDR2 are KGHSH and LQKENI. V shed 0 bases, J shed 0 bases, and the junction held 2 bases outside the gene matches. The CDR3 totals 16 residues. CDR3 coding DNA: TGTGCCAGCTCACCACCGAGCGGGGGGGCCTCCTACGAGCAGTACTTC. This encodes CASSPPSGGASYEQYF.

This clonotype was recorded at least ten times. This CDR3 reads CASSEGQGNTDTQYF. As DNA, the CDR3 is TGTGCCAGCAGTGAGGGACAGGGGAACACAGATACGCAGTATTTT. This sequence joins TRBV2 and TRBJ2-3, with 10 nucleotides matching TRBD1. The J segment lost 2 bases and the V segment lost 3 bases, leaving 2 bases of the junction unmatched. The CDR3 sequence is 15 residues long. Germline V gene data show CDR1 as SNHLY and CDR2 as FYNNEI.

The sample holds many counts of this clonotype. The chain recombines TRBV2 with TRBJ1-5; D remains unclear. The CDR3 runs 16 residues. Trimming stripped 1 base from V and 2 bases from J, with 12 bases between. Germline CDR1 and CDR2: SNHLY and FYNNEI. The CDR3 is CASSEVEGLGNQPQHF. CDR3 coding DNA: TGTGCCAGCAGTGAAGTCGAGGGCCTCGGCAATCAGCCCCAGCATTTT.

The V call is TRBV19, the J call TRBJ2-1, with D perhaps matching TRBD1 or TRBD2 (5 bases each). Looked up from germline, CDR1 is LNHDA and CDR2 is SQIVND (reference sequence). This CDR3 is 16 amino acids long. V was pared by 0 bases and J by 4 bases, with 13 bases between. CDR3 loop: CASSIERGRIYNEQFF. CDR3 nucleotide sequence: TGTGCCAGTAGTATAGAGAGGGGCCGGATTTACAATGAGCAGTTCTTC. Complete variable domain (other parts from reference TRBV19 and TRBJ2-1): DGGITQSPKYLFRKEGQNVTLSCEQNLNHDAMYWYRQDPGQGLRLIYYSQIVNDFQKGDIAEGYSVSREKKESFPLTVTSAQKNPTAFYLCASSIERGRIYNEQFFGPGTRLTVL.

J is TRBJ2-5 and V is TRBV30; D is tentatively TRBD1 or TRBD2 (5 bases each). This CDR3 contains 16 residues. Trimming took 0 bases from V and 5 from J, leaving 19 bases between them. In germline, CDR1 is GTSNPN, CDR2 SVGIG (reference sequence). The CDR3 DNA is TGTGCCTGGAGTGTACGGGACCTCTGGGCTATGGAGACCCAGTACTTC. It is translated as CAWSVRDLWAMETQYF. Drawing the rest from reference TRBV30 and TRBJ2-5, the complete variable domain is SQTIHQWPATLVQPVGSPLSLECTVEGTSNPNLYWYRQAAGRGLQLLFYSVGIGQISSEVPQNLSASRPQDRQFILSSKKLLLSDSGFYLCAWSVRDLWAMETQYFGPGTRLLVL.